This is a list of T cell receptor beta chains from one sample in a study of T cells in Graves' hyperthyroidism and ophthalmopathy. Each CDR3 protein is one row after TCRdb ran MiXCR on the multiplex PCR reads. This table holds hundreds of thousands of distinct CDR3 sequences, under 45% found once. The sequenced sample was blood. The receptor source for this set is a woman aged 40-49 years with Graves' hyperthyroidism. Both conserved end residues are trimmed from each CDR3. The order of the fields is V gene, clone size, CDR3 protein. The size entry is marked missing in some rows and otherwise reads once, few, many or a size class.

>TRBV6-6|many
ASSYVSGRNGYT
>TRBV7-9|NA
ASSPGQGKETQY
>TRBV13|few
ASSPRQTPNTEAF
>TRBV10-3|NA
ASRGQGAGTGELF
>TRBV28|NA
AIWGGETDYGYT
>TRBV28|NA
ASRKRTGWPRNGYT
>TRBV12-3/TRBV12-4|few
ASSHSSQGAGAF
>TRBV11-2|few
ASSQDPGQGANTEAF
>TRBV6-4|many
ASSDNSGANVLT
>TRBV20-1|NA
SAYSLNTEAF
>TRBV5-8|NA
ASSHPQGLTNTGAF
>TRBV11-3|NA
ASSLALGVKRYEQY
>TRBV12-3/TRBV12-4|many
ASSSQGAQETQY
>TRBV24-1|few
ATSDFPPGGTGELF
>TRBV29-1|NA
SVEDRGAETQY
>TRBV6-6|few
ASTQAEDSYEQY
>TRBV20-1|NA
SALHRGQTTDTQY
>TRBV10-1|many
ASRNGTPYGELF
>TRBV5-1|NA
ASSQAFPGSSYEQY
>TRBV7-9|many
ASSLDIRSGANVLT
>TRBV2|many
ASSVEVVGDEKLF
>TRBV28|NA
ASSETNGRTSGVYGETQY
>TRBV5-1|many
ASRSDMTRGKAF
>TRBV10-3|few
ASSLSIIGRDQNTEAF
>TRBV6-2/TRBV6-3|few
ASSYFPGGLNSPLH
>TRBV2|many
ARRTGFYDAEAF
>TRBV7-8|few
ASSSTMGGANTEAF
>TRBV20-1|many
SPGLAGGPETQY
>TRBV9|few
ASSGSANSYEQY
>TRBV28|NA
ASSVGQIAF
>TRBV20-1|many
SARPGDSYGYT
>TRBV10-3|NA
AIWGGQGNTEAF
>TRBV7-2|NA
ASSLSVRSQTQY
>TRBV4-3|NA
ASSQRRGGLDYGYT
>TRBV7-9|few
ASSRQDRGTEAF
>TRBV6-5|many
ASSYRDINEAF
>TRBV7-8|NA
ASSARWGTGAYEQY
>TRBV6-5|NA
ASSEAFRAGQQY
>TRBV25-1|NA
ASSPEWARGYEQY
>TRBV7-3|many
ASGRDNQETQY
>TRBV6-5|NA
ATAGTGGANNEKLF
>TRBV29-1|NA
SVDGYGYT
>TRBV15|NA
ATSREQGPRGDYGYT
>TRBV6-1|NA
ASSGRNTYEQY
>TRBV29-1|many
SVREGGTEAF
>TRBV7-3|many
ASSLWGQETQY
>TRBV6-4|many
ASSEDGSTEAF
>TRBV7-2|few
ASSSWVGQSTEAF
>TRBV20-1|many
SASPGLVYEQY
>TRBV10-3|NA
ASSYNLGQPQH
>TRBV19|NA
ASSTQPTATNYGYT
>TRBV4-1|once
ASSQGSQPGQGTGELF